Listed below are T cell receptor beta chains from one sample, sequenced in a study of immunodeficiency. The assay was immunoSEQ multiplex PCR, and TCRdb's table has in-frame clones only and misses some. The sample holds 2,000 to 3,000 clones, 88% seen once. Sequencing input: CD4+ T cells from blood. The receptor set was obtained from a girl between 5 and 17 years old with POLD1 deficiency. Both conserved end residues are part of each CDR3. D genes are given only for firm matches. The size field is filled for only some rows; it gives once, few, many or a size class.

V gene: TRBV28; D gene: TRBD1; clone size: NA; J gene: TRBJ2-7; CDR3 protein: CASSLGQGYEQYF
V gene: TRBV4-3; D gene: TRBD1; clone size: NA; J gene: TRBJ2-7; CDR3 protein: CASSQDIGTGAYEQYF
V gene: TRBV9; D gene: NA; clone size: NA; J gene: TRBJ2-3; CDR3 protein: CASSVLSRGTDTQYF
V gene: TRBV20-1; D gene: NA; clone size: NA; J gene: TRBJ2-7; CDR3 protein: CSARDPYEQYF
V gene: TRBV27; D gene: NA; clone size: NA; J gene: TRBJ2-1; CDR3 protein: CASSLYLGEQFF
V gene: TRBV5-1; D gene: TRBD1; clone size: NA; J gene: TRBJ2-1; CDR3 protein: CASSLGPGTGEAYNEQFF
V gene: TRBV5-1; D gene: TRBD2; clone size: NA; J gene: TRBJ2-7; CDR3 protein: CASSYERGSYEQYF
V gene: TRBV19; D gene: TRBD2; clone size: once; J gene: TRBJ2-5; CDR3 protein: CASSTWLAGVGETQYF
V gene: TRBV5-1; D gene: TRBD2; clone size: NA; J gene: TRBJ2-7; CDR3 protein: CASSLAASGSYEQYF
V gene: TRBV28; D gene: TRBD1; clone size: NA; J gene: TRBJ1-2; CDR3 protein: CASSLSGGFNYGYTF
V gene: TRBV5-1; D gene: NA; clone size: NA; J gene: TRBJ2-3; CDR3 protein: CASSLGAGADTQYF
V gene: TRBV12-3/TRBV12-4; D gene: NA; clone size: NA; J gene: TRBJ1-2; CDR3 protein: CASSLAATGYTF
V gene: TRBV7-8; D gene: TRBD1; clone size: NA; J gene: TRBJ1-2; CDR3 protein: CASSLGVRQGWYGYTF
V gene: TRBV6-1; D gene: NA; clone size: few; J gene: TRBJ2-7; CDR3 protein: CASSEAGYEQYF